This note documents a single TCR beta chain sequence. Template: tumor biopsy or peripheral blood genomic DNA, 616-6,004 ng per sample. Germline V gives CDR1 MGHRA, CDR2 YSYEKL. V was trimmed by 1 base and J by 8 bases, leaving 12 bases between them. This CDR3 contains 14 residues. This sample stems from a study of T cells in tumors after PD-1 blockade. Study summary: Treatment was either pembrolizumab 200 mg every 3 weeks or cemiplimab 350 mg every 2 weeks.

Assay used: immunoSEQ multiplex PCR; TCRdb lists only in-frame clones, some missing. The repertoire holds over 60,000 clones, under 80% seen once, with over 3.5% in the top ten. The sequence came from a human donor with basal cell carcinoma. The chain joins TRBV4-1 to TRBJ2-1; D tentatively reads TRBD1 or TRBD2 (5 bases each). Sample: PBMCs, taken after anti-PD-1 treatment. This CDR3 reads CASSQGDLRDEQFF. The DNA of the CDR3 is TGCGCCAGCAGCCAAGGGGACCTCCGGGATGAGCAGTTCTTC.